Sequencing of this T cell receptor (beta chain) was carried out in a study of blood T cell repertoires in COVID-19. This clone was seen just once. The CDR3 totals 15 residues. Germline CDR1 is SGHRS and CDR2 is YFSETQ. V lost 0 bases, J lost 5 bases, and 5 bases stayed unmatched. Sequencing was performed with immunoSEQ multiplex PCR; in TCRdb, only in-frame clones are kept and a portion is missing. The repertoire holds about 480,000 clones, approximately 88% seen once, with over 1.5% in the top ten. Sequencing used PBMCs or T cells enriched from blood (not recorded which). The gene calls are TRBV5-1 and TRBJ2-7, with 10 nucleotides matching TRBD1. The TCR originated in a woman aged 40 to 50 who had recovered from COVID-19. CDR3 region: CASSLASGTGDEQYF. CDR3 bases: TGCGCCAGCAGCTTGGCCAGCGGGACAGGGGACGAGCAGTACTTC.